A selection of T cell receptor beta chains follows, all from one sample in a study of PD-1 blockade in classical Hodgkin lymphoma. Data came from immunoSEQ multiplex PCR; TCRdb stores just in-frame clones and leaves some out. The table shows approximately 49,000 clones, with approximately 80% occurring only once. The starting material was peripheral blood mononuclear cells (PBMCs), obtained before the fourth cycle of nivolumab. The receptor set was obtained from a human donor with classical Hodgkin lymphoma. Both conserved end residues are trimmed from each CDR3. Fields, in order: CDR3 protein, V gene, CDR3 length, D gene. D genes are given only for firm matches.

cdr3_aa: ASSPSTGGMYEQY
v_call: TRBV28
cdr3_length: 13
d_call: TRBD1

cdr3_aa: ATSRDFGGTGYT
v_call: TRBV15
cdr3_length: 12
d_call: NA

cdr3_aa: ASSASGGAANEKLF
v_call: TRBV25-1
cdr3_length: 14
d_call: TRBD1

cdr3_aa: ASSLGGDYSGNTIY
v_call: TRBV7-2
cdr3_length: 14
d_call: NA

cdr3_aa: ASSYAVESPLH
v_call: TRBV6-5
cdr3_length: 11
d_call: NA

cdr3_aa: ASSQGARNTEAF
v_call: TRBV4-1
cdr3_length: 12
d_call: NA

cdr3_aa: ASSLEGSGYGYT
v_call: TRBV5-4
cdr3_length: 12
d_call: NA

cdr3_aa: ASSEDRTSRLTDTQY
v_call: TRBV2
cdr3_length: 15
d_call: TRBD2

cdr3_aa: ASSLGQDTDTQY
v_call: TRBV5-1
cdr3_length: 12
d_call: NA

cdr3_aa: ASSLEGPGGEKLF
v_call: TRBV5-6
cdr3_length: 13
d_call: NA

cdr3_aa: ASSLRGGSVNNEQF
v_call: TRBV11-2
cdr3_length: 14
d_call: TRBD2

cdr3_aa: SVLLGVGYGYT
v_call: TRBV29-1
cdr3_length: 11
d_call: NA

cdr3_aa: ASSPNSGYGYT
v_call: TRBV7-2
cdr3_length: 11
d_call: NA

cdr3_aa: ASSGQLAKNIQY
v_call: TRBV6-1
cdr3_length: 12
d_call: NA

cdr3_aa: ASSLGLGVEQF
v_call: TRBV7-9
cdr3_length: 11
d_call: NA

cdr3_aa: SVVSRTNYGYT
v_call: TRBV29-1
cdr3_length: 11
d_call: NA

cdr3_aa: ASGGSGTDTQY
v_call: TRBV10-1
cdr3_length: 11
d_call: NA

cdr3_aa: ASSLLAGLASDEQF
v_call: TRBV7-3
cdr3_length: 14
d_call: TRBD2

cdr3_aa: ASSLSNEQF
v_call: TRBV11-3
cdr3_length: 9
d_call: NA

cdr3_aa: ASSPQGNGNTIY
v_call: TRBV6-1
cdr3_length: 12
d_call: NA

cdr3_aa: ATSRRDRGRETQY
v_call: TRBV15
cdr3_length: 13
d_call: TRBD1

cdr3_aa: ASERPGGEGYT
v_call: TRBV28
cdr3_length: 11
d_call: TRBD1

cdr3_aa: ASSIQGYNSPLH
v_call: TRBV19
cdr3_length: 12
d_call: NA

cdr3_aa: ASSAEWETQY
v_call: TRBV6-5
cdr3_length: 10
d_call: NA

cdr3_aa: SVDVANTGELF
v_call: TRBV29-1
cdr3_length: 11
d_call: NA

cdr3_aa: ASRPSIGQGINQPQH
v_call: TRBV28
cdr3_length: 15
d_call: TRBD1

cdr3_aa: ASSSGSSGNTIY
v_call: TRBV11-2
cdr3_length: 12
d_call: NA

cdr3_aa: ASSQAPTGVYEQY
v_call: TRBV4-3
cdr3_length: 13
d_call: TRBD1

cdr3_aa: ASGTGGMFSYNSPLH
v_call: TRBV5-4
cdr3_length: 15
d_call: TRBD1